This TCR beta chain was sequenced in a study of blood T cell repertoires in COVID-19. This clone was observed a handful of times. Here immunoSEQ multiplex PCR was the method, and the copy in TCRdb shows in-frame clones only, minus some. The top ten hold around 6% of the sample, which has 77,000 or so clones, approximately 80% seen once. The clonotype was recovered from a woman between 55 and 75 years old with acute or convalescent COVID-19. The specimen was peripheral blood.

Written as DNA, the CDR3 is TGTGCCAGTACCCGAATCAGGACAGCTAACTATGGCTACACCTTC. Residues: CASTRIRTANYGYTF. The chain recombines TRBV19 with TRBJ1-2; weak D call: TRBD1 (6 bases). Trimming stripped 7 bases from V and 0 bases from J, with 15 bases between. Per the germline V gene, CDR1 is LNHDA and CDR2 is SQIVND (reference sequence). This CDR3 spans 15 amino acids.